This T cell receptor beta chain was found in a study of vaccination effects on CD4 cells after COVID-19. Study-wide context: Both late and early after vaccination, a few convalescent patients were sampled. General observations from the study: Clones induced by infection and by vaccine showed marked clonal contraction late after vaccination.

The protocol was immunoSEQ multiplex PCR, while the TCRdb copy is restricted to in-frame clones and leaves out a portion. The data contain 15,000 or so clones, over 60% of them seen just once; the ten biggest clones take up around 25%. Ahead of sequencing, the ViraFEST assay grew antigen-specific CD4+ T cells using viral peptide pools. CD4+ T cells were isolated after about eleven days of culture. Documented for the person is a PCR-confirmed SARS-CoV-2 infection occurring between March and December 2020. The participants, recipients of two vaccine doses, got either BNT162b2 or mRNA-1273. Germline assignment: CDR1 SGDLS and CDR2 YYNGEE. There are 14 residues in the CDR3. V was cut by 0 bases and J by 8 bases, with 12 bases left in between. Concerning this clone itself: Its specificity is not known.

This clonotype originated in a human donor who had a prior SARS-CoV-2 infection. The rearrangement joins TRBV9 to TRBJ2-1; tentative D call: TRBD2 (6 bases). Sequenced here: CD4+ T cells from PBMCs cultured with HCoV-NL63 spike peptides, sampled after COVID-19 vaccination. DNA of the CDR3: TGTGCCAGCAGCGTAGGGTCGGTAGCGGATGAGCAGTTCTTC. Its protein product is CASSVGSVADEQFF.